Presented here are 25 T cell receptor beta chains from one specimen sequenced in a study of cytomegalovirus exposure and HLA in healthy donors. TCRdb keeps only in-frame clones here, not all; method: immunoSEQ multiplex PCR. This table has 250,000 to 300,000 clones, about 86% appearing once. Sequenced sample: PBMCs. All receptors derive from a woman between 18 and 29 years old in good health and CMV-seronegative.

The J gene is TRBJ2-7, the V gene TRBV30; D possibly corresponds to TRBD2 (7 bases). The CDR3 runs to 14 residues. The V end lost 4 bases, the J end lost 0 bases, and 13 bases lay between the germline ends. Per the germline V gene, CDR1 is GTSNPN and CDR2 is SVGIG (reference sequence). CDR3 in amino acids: CAWNGGAGSYEQYF. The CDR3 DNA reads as TGTGCCTGGAATGGGGGGGCAGGCTCCTACGAGCAGTACTTC.

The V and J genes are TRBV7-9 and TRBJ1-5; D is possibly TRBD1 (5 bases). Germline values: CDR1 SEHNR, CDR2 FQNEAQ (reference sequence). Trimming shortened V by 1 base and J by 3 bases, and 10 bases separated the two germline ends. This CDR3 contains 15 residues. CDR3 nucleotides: TGTGCCAGCAGCTTAGGCGCAGGGCCCAATCAGCCCCAGCATTTT. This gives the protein CASSLGAGPNQPQHF.

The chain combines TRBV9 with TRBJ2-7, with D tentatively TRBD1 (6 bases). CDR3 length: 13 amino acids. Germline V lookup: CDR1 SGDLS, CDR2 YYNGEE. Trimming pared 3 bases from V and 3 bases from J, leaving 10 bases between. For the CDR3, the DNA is TGTGCCAGCAGCGGGTCGACAGGCTACGAGCAGTACTTC. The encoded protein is CASSGSTGYEQYF.

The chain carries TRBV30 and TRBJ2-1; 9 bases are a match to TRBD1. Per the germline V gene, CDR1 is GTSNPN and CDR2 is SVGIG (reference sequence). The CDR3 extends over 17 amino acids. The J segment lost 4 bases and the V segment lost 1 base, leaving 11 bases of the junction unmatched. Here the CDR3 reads CAWSAAHRGRRYNEQFF. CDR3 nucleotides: TGTGCCTGGAGTGCAGCCCACAGGGGGCGTAGGTACAATGAGCAGTTCTTC. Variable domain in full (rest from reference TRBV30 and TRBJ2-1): SQTIHQWPATLVQPVGSPLSLECTVEGTSNPNLYWYRQAAGRGLQLLFYSVGIGQISSEVPQNLSASRPQDRQFILSSKKLLLSDSGFYLCAWSAAHRGRRYNEQFFGPGTRLTVL.

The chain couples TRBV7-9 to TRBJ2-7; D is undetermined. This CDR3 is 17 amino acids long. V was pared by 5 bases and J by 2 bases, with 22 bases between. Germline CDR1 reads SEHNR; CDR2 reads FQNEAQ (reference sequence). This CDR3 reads CASSPLAGGGPTYEQYF. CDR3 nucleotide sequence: TGTGCCAGCAGCCCCCTCGCTGGCGGCGGTCCGACCTACGAGCAGTACTTC.

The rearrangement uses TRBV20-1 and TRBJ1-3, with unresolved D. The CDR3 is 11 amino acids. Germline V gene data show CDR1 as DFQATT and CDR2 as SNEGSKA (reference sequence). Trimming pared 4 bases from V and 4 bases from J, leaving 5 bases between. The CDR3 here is CSANEGNTIYF. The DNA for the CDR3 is TGCAGTGCTAATGAGGGAAACACCATATATTTT.

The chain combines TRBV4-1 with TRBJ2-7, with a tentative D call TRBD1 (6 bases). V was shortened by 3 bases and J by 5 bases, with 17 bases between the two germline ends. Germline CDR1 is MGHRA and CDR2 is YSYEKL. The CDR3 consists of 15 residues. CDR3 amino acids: CASSQPPGAFNEQYF. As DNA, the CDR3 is TGCGCCAGCAGCCAGCCGCCAGGGGCCTTCAACGAGCAGTACTTC.

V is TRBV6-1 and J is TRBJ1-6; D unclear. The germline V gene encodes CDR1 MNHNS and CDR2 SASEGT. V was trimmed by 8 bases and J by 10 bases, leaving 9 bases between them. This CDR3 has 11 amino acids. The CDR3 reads CASQGSSPLHF. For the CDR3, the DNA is TGTGCCAGCCAAGGGAGCTCACCCCTCCACTTT.

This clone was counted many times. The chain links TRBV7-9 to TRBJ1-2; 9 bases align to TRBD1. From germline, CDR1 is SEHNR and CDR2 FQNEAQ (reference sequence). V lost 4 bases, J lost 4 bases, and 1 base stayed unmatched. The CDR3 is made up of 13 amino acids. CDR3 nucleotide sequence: TGTGCCAGCAGCTCGGGACAGGGCTATGGCTACACCTTC. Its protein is CASSSGQGYGYTF.

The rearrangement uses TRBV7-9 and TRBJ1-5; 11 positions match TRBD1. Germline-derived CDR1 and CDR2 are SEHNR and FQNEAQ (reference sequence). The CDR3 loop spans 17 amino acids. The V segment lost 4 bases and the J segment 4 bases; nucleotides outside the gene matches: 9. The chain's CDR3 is CASSSSDRGLRNQPQHF. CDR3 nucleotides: TGTGCCAGCAGCTCCTCGGACAGGGGGCTAAGGAATCAGCCCCAGCATTTT.

The CDR3 sequence: CASSTGQGGYTEAFF. CDR3 sequence (DNA): TGTGCCAGCAGTACCGGACAGGGTGGGTACACTGAAGCTTTCTTT. The V and J genes are TRBV6-5 and TRBJ1-1; 8 positions match TRBD1. Germline V gene lookup returns CDR1 MNHEY and CDR2 SVGAGI. The J segment lost 3 bases and the V segment lost 5 bases, leaving 8 bases of the junction unmatched. The CDR3 is 15 residues long.

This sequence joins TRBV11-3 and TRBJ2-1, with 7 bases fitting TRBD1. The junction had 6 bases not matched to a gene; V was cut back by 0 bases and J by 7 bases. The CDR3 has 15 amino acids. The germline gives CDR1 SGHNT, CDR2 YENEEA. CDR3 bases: TGTGCCAGCAGCTTAGATCAGGGGGTCTGGAATGAGCAGTTCTTC. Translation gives CASSLDQGVWNEQFF. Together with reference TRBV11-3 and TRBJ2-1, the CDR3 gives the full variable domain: EAGVVQSPRYKIIEKKQPVAFWCNPISGHNTLYWYLQNLGQGPELLIRYENEEAVDDSQLPKDRFSAERLKGVDSTLKIQPAELGDSAVYLCASSLDQGVWNEQFFGPGTRLTVL.

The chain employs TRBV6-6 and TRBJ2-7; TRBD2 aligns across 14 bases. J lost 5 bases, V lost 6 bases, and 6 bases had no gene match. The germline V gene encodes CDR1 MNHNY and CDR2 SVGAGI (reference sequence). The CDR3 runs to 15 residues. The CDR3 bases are TGTGCCAGCAGCACCCGACTAGCGGGAGGGCACGAGCAGTACTTC. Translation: CASSTRLAGGHEQYF.

The CDR3, as DNA: TGTGCCAGCAGCTTGAGTGTAGGGGCCTCCTACGAGCAGTACTTC. Encoded protein: CASSLSVGASYEQYF. The genes are TRBV5-8 and TRBJ2-7; TRBD1 is a possible D gene (5 bases). This CDR3 has 15 amino acids. V gave up 1 base and J gave up 0 bases, with 11 bases separating them. Germline loops: CDR1 SGHTS, CDR2 YDEGEE. Variable domain in full (rest from reference TRBV5-8 and TRBJ2-7): EAGVTQSPTHLIKTRGQQATLRCSPISGHTSVYWYQQALGLGLQFLLWYDEGEERNRGNFPPRFSGRQFPNYSSELNVNALELEDSALYLCASSLSVGASYEQYFGPGTRLTVT.

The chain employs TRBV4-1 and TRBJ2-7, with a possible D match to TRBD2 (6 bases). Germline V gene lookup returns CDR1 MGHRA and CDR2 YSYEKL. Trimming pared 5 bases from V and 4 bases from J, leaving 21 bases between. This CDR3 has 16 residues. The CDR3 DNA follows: TGCGCCAGCAGCTACCCCGGGGACTTCGGCGGGTACGAGCAGTACTTC. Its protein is CASSYPGDFGGYEQYF.

The CDR3 is CASSQQGSQQYF. The CDR3 region has the DNA TGCGCCAGCAGCCAACAGGGTTCCCAGCAGTACTTC. This chain uses TRBV4-1 with TRBJ2-7; TRBD1 is a possible D gene (5 bases). Germline-derived CDR1 and CDR2 are MGHRA and YSYEKL. V lost 2 bases, J lost 8 bases, and 10 bases lay in between. The CDR3 covers 12 residues.

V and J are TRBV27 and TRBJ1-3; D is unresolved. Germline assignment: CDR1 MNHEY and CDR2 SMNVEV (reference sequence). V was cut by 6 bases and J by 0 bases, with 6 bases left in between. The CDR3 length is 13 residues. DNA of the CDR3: TGTGCCAGCAGGGCCAGCTCTGGAAACACCATATATTTT. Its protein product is CASRASSGNTIYF.

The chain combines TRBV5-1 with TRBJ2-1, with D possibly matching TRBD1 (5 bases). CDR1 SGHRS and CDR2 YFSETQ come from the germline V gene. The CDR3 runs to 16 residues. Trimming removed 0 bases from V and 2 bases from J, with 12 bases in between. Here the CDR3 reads CASSLVAGLAYNEQFF. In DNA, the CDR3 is TGCGCCAGCAGCTTGGTGGCAGGGCTCGCCTACAATGAGCAGTTCTTC.

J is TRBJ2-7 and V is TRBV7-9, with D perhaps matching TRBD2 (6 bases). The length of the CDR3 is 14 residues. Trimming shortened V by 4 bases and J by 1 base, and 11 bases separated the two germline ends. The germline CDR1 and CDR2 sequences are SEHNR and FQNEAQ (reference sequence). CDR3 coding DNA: TGTGCCAGCAGCTCCCTAGCGATTTCCTACGAGCAGTACTTC. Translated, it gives CASSSLAISYEQYF.

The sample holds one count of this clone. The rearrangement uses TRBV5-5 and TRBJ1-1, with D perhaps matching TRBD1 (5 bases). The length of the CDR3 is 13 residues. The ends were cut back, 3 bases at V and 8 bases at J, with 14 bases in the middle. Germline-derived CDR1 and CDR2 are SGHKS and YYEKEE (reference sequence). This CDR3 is CASSSTDKFEAFF. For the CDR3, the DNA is TGTGCCAGCAGCTCGACAGATAAATTCGAAGCTTTCTTT.

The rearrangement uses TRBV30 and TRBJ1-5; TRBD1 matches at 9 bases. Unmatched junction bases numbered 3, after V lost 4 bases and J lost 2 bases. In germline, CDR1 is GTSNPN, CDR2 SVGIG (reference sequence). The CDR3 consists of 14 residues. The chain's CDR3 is CAWKGQGGNQPQHF. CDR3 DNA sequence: TGTGCCTGGAAGGGACAGGGCGGCAATCAGCCCCAGCATTTT.

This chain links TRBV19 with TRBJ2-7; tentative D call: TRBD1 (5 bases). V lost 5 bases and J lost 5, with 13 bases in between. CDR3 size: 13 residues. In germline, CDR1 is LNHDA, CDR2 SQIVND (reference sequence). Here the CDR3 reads CASSAQGWDEQYF. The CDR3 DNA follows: TGTGCCAGTAGTGCGCAGGGATGGGACGAGCAGTACTTC. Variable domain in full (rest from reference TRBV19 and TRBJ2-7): DGGITQSPKYLFRKEGQNVTLSCEQNLNHDAMYWYRQDPGQGLRLIYYSQIVNDFQKGDIAEGYSVSREKKESFPLTVTSAQKNPTAFYLCASSAQGWDEQYFGPGTRLTVT.

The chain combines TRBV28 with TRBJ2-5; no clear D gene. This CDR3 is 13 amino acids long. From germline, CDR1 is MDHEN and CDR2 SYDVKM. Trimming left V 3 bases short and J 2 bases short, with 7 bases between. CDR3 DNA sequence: TGTGCCAGCAGTTTCCCCACACAAGAGACCCAGTACTTC. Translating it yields CASSFPTQETQYF. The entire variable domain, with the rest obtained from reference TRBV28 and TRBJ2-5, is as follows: DVKVTQSSRYLVKRTGEKVFLECVQDMDHENMFWYRQDPGLGLRLIYFSYDVKMKEKGDIPEGYSVSREKKERFSLILESASTNQTSMYLCASSFPTQETQYFGPGTRLLVL.

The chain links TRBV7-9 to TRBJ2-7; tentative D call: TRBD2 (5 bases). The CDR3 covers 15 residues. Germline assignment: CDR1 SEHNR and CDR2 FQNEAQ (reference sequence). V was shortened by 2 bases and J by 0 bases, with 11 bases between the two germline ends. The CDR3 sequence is CASSLSYGDSYEQYF. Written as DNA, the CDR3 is TGTGCCAGCAGCTTATCATACGGGGACTCCTACGAGCAGTACTTC. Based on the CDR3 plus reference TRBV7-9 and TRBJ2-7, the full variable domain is DTGVSQNPRHKITKRGQNVTFRCDPISEHNRLYWYRQTLGQGPEFLTYFQNEAQLEKSRLLSDRFSAERPKGSFSTLEIQRTEQGDSAMYLCASSLSYGDSYEQYFGPGTRLTVT.

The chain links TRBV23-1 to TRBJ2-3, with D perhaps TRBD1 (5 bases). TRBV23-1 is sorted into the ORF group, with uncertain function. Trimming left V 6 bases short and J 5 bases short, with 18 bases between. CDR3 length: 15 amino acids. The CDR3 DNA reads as TGCGCCAGCAGCCGAAGGTCAGGGTGGTTAGATACGCAGTATTTT. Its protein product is CASSRRSGWLDTQYF.